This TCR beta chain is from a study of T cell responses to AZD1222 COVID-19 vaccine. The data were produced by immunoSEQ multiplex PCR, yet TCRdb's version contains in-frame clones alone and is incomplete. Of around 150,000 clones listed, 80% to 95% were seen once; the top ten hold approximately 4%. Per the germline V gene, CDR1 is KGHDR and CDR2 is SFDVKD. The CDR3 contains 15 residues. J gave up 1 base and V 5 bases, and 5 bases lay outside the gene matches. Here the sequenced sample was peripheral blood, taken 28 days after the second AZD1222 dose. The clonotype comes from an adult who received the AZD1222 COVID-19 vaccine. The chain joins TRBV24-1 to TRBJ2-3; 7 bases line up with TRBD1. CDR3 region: CATSVGGAGTDTQYF. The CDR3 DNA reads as TGTGCCACCAGTGTAGGGGGCGCGGGCACAGATACGCAGTATTTT.